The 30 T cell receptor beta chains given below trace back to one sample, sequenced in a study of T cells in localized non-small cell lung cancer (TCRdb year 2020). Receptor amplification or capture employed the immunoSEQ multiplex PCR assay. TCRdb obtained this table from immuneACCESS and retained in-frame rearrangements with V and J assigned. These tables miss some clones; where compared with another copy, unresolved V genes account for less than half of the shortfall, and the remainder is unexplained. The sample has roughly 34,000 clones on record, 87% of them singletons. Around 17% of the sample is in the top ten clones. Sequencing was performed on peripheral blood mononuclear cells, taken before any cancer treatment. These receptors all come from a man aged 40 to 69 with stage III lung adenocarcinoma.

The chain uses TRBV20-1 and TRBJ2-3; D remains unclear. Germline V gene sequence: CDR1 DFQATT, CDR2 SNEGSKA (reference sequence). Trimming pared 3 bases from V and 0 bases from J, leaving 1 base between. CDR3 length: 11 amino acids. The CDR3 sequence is CSARSTDTQYF. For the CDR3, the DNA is TGCAGTGCTAGGAGCACAGATACGCAGTATTTT.

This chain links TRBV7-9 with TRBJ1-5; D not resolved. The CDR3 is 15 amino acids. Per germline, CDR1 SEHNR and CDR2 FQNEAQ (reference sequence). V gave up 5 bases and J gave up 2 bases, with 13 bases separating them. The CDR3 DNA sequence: TGTGCCAGCAGCAAGGACCTGGCGGGCAATCAGCCCCAGCATTTT. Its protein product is CASSKDLAGNQPQHF.

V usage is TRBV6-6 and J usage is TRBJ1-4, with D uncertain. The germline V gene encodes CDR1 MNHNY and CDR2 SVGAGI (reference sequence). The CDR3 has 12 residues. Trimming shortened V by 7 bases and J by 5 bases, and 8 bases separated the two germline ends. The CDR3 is CASTLYNEKLFF. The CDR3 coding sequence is TGTGCCAGCACCCTATACAATGAAAAACTGTTTTTT.

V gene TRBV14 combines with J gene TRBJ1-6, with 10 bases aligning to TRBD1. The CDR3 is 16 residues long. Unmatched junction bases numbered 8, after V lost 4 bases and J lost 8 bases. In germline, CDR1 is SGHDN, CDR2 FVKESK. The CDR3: CASSPWTGGFDSPLHF. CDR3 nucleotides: TGTGCCAGCAGCCCTTGGACAGGGGGTTTTGATTCACCCCTCCACTTT.

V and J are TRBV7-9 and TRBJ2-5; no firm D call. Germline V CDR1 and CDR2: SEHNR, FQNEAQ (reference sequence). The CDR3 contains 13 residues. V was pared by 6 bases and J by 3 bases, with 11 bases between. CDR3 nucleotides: TGTGCCAGCAGTCGGTCGGTGGAAGAGACCCAGTACTTC. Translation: CASSRSVEETQYF.

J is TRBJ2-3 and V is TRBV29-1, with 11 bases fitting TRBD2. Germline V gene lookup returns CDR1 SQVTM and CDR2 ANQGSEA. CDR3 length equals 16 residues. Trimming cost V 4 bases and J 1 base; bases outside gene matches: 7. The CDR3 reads CSVGASGGPRTDTQYF. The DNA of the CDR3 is TGCAGCGTTGGGGCTAGCGGGGGGCCCCGCACAGATACGCAGTATTTT.

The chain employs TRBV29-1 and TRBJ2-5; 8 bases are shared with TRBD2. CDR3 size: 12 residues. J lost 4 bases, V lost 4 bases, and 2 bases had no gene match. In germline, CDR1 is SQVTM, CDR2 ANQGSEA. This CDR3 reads CSVVAGLETQYF. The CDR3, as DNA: TGCAGCGTTGTAGCGGGGCTAGAGACCCAGTACTTC.

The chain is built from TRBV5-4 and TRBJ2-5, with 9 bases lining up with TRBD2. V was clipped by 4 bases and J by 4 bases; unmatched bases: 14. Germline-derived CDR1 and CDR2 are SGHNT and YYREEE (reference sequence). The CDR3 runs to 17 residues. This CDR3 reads CASSRSPVAGVRETQYF. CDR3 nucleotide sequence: TGTGCCAGCAGCCGCAGCCCGGTAGCGGGGGTACGAGAGACCCAGTACTTC.

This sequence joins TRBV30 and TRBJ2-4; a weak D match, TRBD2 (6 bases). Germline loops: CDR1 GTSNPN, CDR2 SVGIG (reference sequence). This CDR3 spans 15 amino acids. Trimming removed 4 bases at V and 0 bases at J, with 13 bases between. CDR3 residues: CAWKGGALAKNIQYF. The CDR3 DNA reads TGTGCCTGGAAAGGAGGGGCTTTAGCCAAAAACATTCAGTACTTC. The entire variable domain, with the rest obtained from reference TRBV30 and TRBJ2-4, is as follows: SQTIHQWPATLVQPVGSPLSLECTVEGTSNPNLYWYRQAAGRGLQLLFYSVGIGQISSEVPQNLSASRPQDRQFILSSKKLLLSDSGFYLCAWKGGALAKNIQYFGAGTRLSVL.

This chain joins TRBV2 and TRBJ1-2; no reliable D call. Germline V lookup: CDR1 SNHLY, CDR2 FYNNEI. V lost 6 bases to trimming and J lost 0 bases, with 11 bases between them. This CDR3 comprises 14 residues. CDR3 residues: CASSQDGANYGYTF. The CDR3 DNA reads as TGTGCCAGCAGCCAGGACGGGGCTAACTATGGCTACACCTTC.

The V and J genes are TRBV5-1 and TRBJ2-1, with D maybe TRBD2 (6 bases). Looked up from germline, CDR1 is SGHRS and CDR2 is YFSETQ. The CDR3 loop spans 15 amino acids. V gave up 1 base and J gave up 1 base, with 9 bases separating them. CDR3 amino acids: CASSLPLASYNEQFF. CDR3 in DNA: TGCGCCAGCAGCTTGCCGCTAGCGTCCTACAATGAGCAGTTCTTC.

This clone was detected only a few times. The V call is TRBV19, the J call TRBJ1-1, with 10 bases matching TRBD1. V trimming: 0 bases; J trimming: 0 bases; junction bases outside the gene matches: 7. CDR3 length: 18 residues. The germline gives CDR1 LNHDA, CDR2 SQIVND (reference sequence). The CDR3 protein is CASSIEGGTGVLNTEAFF. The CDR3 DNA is TGTGCCAGTAGTATAGAGGGCGGGACAGGGGTACTGAACACTGAAGCTTTCTTT. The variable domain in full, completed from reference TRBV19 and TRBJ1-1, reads DGGITQSPKYLFRKEGQNVTLSCEQNLNHDAMYWYRQDPGQGLRLIYYSQIVNDFQKGDIAEGYSVSREKKESFPLTVTSAQKNPTAFYLCASSIEGGTGVLNTEAFFGQGTRLTVV.

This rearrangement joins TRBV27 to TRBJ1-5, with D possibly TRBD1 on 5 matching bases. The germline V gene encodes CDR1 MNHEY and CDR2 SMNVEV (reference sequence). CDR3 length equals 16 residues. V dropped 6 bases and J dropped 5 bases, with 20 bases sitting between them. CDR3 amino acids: CASRGRVGVGDQPQHF. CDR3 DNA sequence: TGTGCCAGCAGGGGCAGGGTTGGCGTAGGTGATCAGCCCCAGCATTTT.

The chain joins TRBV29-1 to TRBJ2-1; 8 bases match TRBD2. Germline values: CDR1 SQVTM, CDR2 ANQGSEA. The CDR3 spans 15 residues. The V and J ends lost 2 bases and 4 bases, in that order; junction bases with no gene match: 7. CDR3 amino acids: CSVEFGGGRYNEQFF. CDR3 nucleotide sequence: TGCAGCGTTGAATTCGGGGGGGGCCGATACAATGAGCAGTTCTTC.

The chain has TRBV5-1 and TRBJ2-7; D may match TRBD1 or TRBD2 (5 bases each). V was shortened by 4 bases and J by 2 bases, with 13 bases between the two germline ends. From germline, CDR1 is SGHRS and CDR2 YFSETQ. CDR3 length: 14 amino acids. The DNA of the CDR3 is TGCGCCAGCAGCCCCGGGACGGCCACCTACGAGCAGTACTTC. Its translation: CASSPGTATYEQYF.

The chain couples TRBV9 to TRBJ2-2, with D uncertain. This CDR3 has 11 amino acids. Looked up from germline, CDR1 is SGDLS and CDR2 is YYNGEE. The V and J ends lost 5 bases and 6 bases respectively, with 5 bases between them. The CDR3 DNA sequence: TGTGCCAGCAGGGGCTCCGGGGAGCTGTTTTTT. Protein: CASRGSGELFF.

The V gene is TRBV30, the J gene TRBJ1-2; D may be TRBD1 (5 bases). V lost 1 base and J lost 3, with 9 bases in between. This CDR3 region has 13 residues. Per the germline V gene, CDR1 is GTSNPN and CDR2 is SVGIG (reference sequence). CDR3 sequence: CAWSGREDYGYTF. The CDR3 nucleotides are TGTGCCTGGAGTGGCAGGGAGGACTATGGCTACACCTTC.

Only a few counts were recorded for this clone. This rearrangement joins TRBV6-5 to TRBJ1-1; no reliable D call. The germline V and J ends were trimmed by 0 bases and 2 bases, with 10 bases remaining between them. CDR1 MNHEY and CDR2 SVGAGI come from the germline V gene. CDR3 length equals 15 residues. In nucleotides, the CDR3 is TGTGCCAGCAGTTACTCGATTGGAAGAAACACTGAAGCTTTCTTT. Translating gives CASSYSIGRNTEAFF.

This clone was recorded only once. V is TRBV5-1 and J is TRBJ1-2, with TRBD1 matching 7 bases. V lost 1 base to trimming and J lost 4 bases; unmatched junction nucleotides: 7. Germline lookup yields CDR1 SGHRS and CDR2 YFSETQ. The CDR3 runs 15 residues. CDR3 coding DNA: TGCGCCAGCAGCTTGCGGCAGGGGGGAGTCTATGGCTACACCTTC. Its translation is CASSLRQGGVYGYTF.

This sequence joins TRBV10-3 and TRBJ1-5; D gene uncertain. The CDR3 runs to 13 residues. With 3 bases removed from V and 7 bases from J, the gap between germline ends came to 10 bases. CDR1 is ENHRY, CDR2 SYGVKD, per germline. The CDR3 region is CAISEYREQPQHF. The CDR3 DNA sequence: TGTGCCATCAGTGAATATAGGGAGCAGCCCCAGCATTTT.

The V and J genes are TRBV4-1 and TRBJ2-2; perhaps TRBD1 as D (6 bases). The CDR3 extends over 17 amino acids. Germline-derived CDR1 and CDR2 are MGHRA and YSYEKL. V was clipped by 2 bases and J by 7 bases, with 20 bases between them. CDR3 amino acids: CASSQPVRGYGGGELFF. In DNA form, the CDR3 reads TGCGCCAGCAGCCAACCCGTCAGGGGATATGGTGGCGGGGAGCTGTTTTTT.

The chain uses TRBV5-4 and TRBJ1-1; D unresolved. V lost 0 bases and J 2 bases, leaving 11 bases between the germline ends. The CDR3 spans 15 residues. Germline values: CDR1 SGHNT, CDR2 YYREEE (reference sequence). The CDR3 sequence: CASSLDWRDNTEAFF. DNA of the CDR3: TGTGCCAGCAGCTTGGATTGGAGGGATAACACTGAAGCTTTCTTT.

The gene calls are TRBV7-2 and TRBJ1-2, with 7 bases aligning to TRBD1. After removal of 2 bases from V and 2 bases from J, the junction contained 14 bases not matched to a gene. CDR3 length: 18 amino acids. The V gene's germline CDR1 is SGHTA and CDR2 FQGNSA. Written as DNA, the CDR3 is TGTGCCAGCAGCTTAAAAGTTTCAGGGACAGCTAAGAACTATGGCTACACCTTC. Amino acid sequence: CASSLKVSGTAKNYGYTF.

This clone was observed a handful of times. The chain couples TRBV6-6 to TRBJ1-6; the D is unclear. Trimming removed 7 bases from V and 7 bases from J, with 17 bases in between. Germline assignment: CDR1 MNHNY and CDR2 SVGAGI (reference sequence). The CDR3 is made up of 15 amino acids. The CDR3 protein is CASMRKGSQNSPLHF. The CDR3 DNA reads TGTGCCAGCATGCGGAAAGGGAGTCAAAATTCACCCCTCCACTTT.

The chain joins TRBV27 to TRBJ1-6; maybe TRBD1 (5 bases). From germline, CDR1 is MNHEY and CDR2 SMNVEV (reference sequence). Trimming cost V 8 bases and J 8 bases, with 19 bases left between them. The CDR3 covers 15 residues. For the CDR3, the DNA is TGTGCCAGCGTCCAGGGAGAACCTCTCTATTCACCCCTCCACTTT. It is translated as CASVQGEPLYSPLHF.

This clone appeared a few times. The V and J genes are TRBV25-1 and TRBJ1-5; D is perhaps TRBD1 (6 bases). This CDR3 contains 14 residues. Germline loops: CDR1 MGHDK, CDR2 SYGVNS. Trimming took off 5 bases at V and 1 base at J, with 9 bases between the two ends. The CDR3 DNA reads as TGTGCCAGCAGTAAGACAGGCAGCAATCAGCCCCAGCATTTT. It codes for CASSKTGSNQPQHF.

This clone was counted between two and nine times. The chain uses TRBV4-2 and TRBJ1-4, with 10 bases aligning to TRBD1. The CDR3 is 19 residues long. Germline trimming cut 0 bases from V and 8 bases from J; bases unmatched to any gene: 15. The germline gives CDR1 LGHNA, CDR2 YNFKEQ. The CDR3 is CASSQDLGTGAPQDEKLFF. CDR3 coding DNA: TGTGCCAGCAGCCAAGATTTAGGGACAGGGGCCCCACAGGACGAAAAACTGTTTTTT.

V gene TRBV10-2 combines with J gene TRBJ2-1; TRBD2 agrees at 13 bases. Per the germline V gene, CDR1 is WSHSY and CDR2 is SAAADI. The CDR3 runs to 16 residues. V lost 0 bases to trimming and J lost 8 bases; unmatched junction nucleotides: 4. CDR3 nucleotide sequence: TGCGCCAGCAGTGAGTCGGGACTAGCGGGATTCGATGAGCAGTTCTTC. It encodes CASSESGLAGFDEQFF.

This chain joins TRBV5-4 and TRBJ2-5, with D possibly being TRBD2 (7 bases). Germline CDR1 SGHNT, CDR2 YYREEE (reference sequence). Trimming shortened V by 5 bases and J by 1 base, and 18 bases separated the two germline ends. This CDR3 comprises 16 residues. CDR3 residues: CASSDAGRGGQETQYF. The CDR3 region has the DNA TGTGCCAGCAGTGATGCAGGGAGGGGGGGCCAAGAGACCCAGTACTTC.

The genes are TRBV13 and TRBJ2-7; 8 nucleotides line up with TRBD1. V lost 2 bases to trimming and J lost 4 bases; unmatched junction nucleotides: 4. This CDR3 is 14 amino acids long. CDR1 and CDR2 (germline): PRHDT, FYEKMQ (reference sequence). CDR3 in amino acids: CASSLRQGAYEQYF. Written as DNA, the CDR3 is TGTGCCAGCAGCTTACGGCAGGGGGCGTACGAGCAGTACTTC.